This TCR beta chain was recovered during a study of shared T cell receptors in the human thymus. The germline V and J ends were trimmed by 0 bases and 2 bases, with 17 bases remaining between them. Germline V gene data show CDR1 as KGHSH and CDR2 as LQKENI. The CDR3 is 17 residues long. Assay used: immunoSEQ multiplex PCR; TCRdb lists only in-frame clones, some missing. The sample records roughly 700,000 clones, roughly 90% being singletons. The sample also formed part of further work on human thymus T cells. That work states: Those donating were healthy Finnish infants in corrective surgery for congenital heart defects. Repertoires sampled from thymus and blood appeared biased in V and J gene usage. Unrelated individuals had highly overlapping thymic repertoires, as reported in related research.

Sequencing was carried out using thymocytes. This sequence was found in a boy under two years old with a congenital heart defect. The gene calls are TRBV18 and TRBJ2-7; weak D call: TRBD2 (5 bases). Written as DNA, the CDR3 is TGTGCCAGCTCACCACCGACCGAGCCAAGGGAGCCCTACGAGCAGTACTTC. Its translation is CASSPPTEPREPYEQYF.